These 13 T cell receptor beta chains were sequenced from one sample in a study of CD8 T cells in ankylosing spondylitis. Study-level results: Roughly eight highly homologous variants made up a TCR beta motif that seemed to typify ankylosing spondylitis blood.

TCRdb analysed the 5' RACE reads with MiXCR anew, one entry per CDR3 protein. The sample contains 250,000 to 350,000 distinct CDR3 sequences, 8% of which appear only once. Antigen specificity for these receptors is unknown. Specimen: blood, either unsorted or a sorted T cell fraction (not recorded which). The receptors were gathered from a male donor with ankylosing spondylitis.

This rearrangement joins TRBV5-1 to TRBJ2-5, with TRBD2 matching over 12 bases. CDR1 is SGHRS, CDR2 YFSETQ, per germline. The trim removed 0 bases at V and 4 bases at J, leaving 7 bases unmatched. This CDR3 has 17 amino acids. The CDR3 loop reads CASSLVLAGGTPETQYF. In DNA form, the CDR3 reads TGCGCCAGCAGCTTGGTACTAGCGGGAGGTACCCCAGAGACCCAGTACTTC.

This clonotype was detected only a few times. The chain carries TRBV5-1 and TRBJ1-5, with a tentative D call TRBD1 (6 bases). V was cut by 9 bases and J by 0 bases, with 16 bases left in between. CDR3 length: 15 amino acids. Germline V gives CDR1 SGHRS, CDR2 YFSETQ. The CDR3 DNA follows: TGCGCCACCTCCGGGACACTAGATAGCAATCAGCCCCAGCATTTT. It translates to CATSGTLDSNQPQHF.

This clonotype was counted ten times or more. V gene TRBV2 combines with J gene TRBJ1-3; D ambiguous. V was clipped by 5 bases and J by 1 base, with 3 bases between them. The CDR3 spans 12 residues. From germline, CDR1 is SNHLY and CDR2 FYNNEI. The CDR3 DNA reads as TGTGCCAGCAGTTATTCTGGAAACACCATATATTTT. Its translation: CASSYSGNTIYF.

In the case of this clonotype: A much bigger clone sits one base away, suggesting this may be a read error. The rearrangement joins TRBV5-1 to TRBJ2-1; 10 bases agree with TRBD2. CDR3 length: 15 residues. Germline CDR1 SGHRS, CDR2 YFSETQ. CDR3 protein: CASSPAGGSYYEQFF. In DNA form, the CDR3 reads TGCGCCAGCAGCCCAGCGGGAGGGTCCTACTATGAGCAGTTCTTC.

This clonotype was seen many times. CDR3 DNA: TGCGCCAGCAGCTTTGTCGGCTACAATGAGCAGTTCTTC. Its protein is CASSFVGYNEQFF. The chain carries TRBV5-1 and TRBJ2-1, with D uncertain. Germline loops: CDR1 SGHRS, CDR2 YFSETQ. The CDR3 has 13 amino acids. Trimming pared 2 bases from V and 3 bases from J, leaving 6 bases between.

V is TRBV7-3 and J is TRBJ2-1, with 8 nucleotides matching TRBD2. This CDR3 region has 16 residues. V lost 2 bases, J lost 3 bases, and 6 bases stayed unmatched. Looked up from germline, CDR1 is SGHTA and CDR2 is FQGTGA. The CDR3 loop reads CASSLAGGRNYNEQFF. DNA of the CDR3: TGTGCCAGCAGCTTAGCGGGAGGCCGTAACTACAATGAGCAGTTCTTC.

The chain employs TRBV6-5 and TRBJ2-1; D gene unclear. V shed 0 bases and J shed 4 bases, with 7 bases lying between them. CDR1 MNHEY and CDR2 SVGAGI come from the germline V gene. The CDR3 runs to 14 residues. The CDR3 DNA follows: TGTGCCAGCAGTTACTCGCCCGGATACAATGAGCAGTTCTTC. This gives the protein CASSYSPGYNEQFF.

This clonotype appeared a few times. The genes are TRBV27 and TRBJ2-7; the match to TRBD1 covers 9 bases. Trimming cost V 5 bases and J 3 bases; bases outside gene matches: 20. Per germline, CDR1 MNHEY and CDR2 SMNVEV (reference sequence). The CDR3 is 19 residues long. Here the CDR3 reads CASSHLGVGQGKGLYEQYF. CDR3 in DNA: TGTGCCAGCAGTCACCTGGGCGTGGGACAGGGAAAGGGGCTCTACGAGCAGTACTTC.

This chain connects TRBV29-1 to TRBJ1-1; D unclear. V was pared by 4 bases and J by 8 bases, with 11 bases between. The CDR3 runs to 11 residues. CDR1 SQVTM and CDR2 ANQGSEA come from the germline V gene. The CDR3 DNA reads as TGCAGCGTTGTCCCCAGGTTAGAAGCTTTCTTT. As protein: CSVVPRLEAFF. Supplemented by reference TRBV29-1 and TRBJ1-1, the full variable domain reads SAVISQKPSRDICQRGTSLTIQCQVDSQVTMMFWYRQQPGQSLTLIATANQGSEATYESGFVIDKFPISRPNLTFSTLTVSNMSPEDSSIYLCSVVPRLEAFFGQGTRLTVV.

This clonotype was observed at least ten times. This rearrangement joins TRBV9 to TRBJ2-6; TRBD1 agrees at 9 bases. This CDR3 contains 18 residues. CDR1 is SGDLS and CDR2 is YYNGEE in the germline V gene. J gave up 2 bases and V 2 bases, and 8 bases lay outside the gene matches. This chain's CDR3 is CASSVPGQGGPGANVLTF. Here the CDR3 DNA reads TGTGCCAGCAGCGTCCCGGGACAGGGAGGGCCTGGGGCCAACGTCCTGACTTTC.

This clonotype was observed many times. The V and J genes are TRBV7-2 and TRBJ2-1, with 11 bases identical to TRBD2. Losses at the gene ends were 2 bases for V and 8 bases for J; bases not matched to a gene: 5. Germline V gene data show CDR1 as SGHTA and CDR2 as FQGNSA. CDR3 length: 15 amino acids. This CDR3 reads CASSLILAGVDEQFF. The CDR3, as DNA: TGTGCCAGCAGCTTAATACTAGCGGGAGTGGATGAGCAGTTCTTC.

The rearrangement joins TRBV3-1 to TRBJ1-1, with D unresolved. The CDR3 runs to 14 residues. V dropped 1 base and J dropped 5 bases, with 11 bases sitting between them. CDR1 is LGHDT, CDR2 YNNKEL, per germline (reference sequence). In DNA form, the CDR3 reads TGTGCCAGCAGCCAAGGACACGGCGGAACTGAAGCTTTCTTT. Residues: CASSQGHGGTEAFF.

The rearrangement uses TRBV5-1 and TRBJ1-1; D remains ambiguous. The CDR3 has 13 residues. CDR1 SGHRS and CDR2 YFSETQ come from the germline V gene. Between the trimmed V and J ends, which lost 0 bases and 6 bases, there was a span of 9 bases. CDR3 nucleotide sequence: TGCGCCAGCAGCTTGGAGGCGGACTCTGAAGCTTTCTTT. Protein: CASSLEADSEAFF. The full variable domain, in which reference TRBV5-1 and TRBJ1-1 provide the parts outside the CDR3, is KAGVTQTPRYLIKTRGQQVTLSCSPISGHRSVSWYQQTPGQGLQFLFEYFSETQRNKGNFPGRFSGRQFSNSRSEMNVSTLELGDSALYLCASSLEADSEAFFGQGTRLTVV.